A selection of T cell receptor beta chains follows, all from one sample in a study of blood T cell repertoires in COVID-19. The repertoire was sequenced with immunoSEQ multiplex PCR; TCRdb's copy has only in-frame clones and lacks some. The repertoire holds roughly 150,000 clones, with 88% as singletons. Sequencing input: peripheral blood. The receptors shown here come from a man aged 50 or older who had recovered from COVID-19. Both conserved end residues are part of each CDR3. The D gene is left open where the match is weak. For some rows the clone size is stated as once, few or many, or as a class when expanded; others skip it.

DNA | CDR3 | J | D | size | V
TGTGCCAGCAGCTTAAGCTCCACAGATACGCAGTATTTT | CASSLSSTDTQYF | TRBJ2-3 | - | - | TRBV7-9
TGCAGTGCTAGTTTGAGGGGGTTCCTTAATGAAAAACTGTTTTTT | CSASLRGFLNEKLFF | TRBJ1-4 | - | once | TRBV20-1
TGTGCCTGGAGTCGGGGGAGCAATCAGCCCCAGCATTTT | CAWSRGSNQPQHF | TRBJ1-5 | - | - | TRBV30
TGTGCCAGCAGCCCCCGAGAGGGACAGAACACTGAAGCTTTCTTT | CASSPREGQNTEAFF | TRBJ1-1 | - | - | TRBV7-9
TGTGCCAGTAGTATGAGGGACAGGGCCGCGACCCAGTACTTC | CASSMRDRAATQYF | TRBJ2-5 | TRBD1 | - | TRBV19
TGTGCCAGCAGCCTGGAGGGACTAGCGGGAGACGGGGAGCTGTTTTTT | CASSLEGLAGDGELFF | TRBJ2-2 | TRBD2 | - | TRBV7-8
TGTGCCAGCAGTCCTAGACCGGGTTCGGGTGGCTACACCTTC | CASSPRPGSGGYTF | TRBJ1-2 | - | - | TRBV28
TGTGCCAGCAGTGAACGATTGGACAGCCCCTACGAGCAGTACTTC | CASSERLDSPYEQYF | TRBJ2-7 | - | - | TRBV6-1
TGTGCCAGCAGCTCGGGGACAGCAAGCTCTGGAAACACCATATATTTT | CASSSGTASSGNTIYF | TRBJ1-3 | TRBD1 | - | TRBV7-2
TGTGCCAGCAGCAGGGTAGCGGGAACGAGGGAGCAGTACTTC | CASSRVAGTREQYF | TRBJ2-7 | TRBD2 | - | TRBV3-1/TRBV3-2
TGTGCCAGCAGTCCCAATCTAGCGGGGGGGCTGGATACGCAGTATTTT | CASSPNLAGGLDTQYF | TRBJ2-3 | TRBD2 | - | TRBV28
TGTGCCAGCAGTGAAGCACACTCCCATTTTAGGAGTACTCAGCCCCAGCATTTT | CASSEAHSHFRSTQPQHF | TRBJ1-5 | - | - | TRBV6-1
TGCAGCGTAGGACAGGTCTACGAGCAGTACTTC | CSVGQVYEQYF | TRBJ2-7 | TRBD1 | - | TRBV29-1
TGTGCCAGCAGTGGGGGGGTCTACGAGCAGTACTTC | CASSGGVYEQYF | TRBJ2-7 | TRBD2 | - | TRBV27
TGTGCCAGCAGTGAAGCTTTAGCGGGGAGTTTCCCCCAGTACTTC | CASSEALAGSFPQYF | TRBJ2-5 | TRBD2 | - | TRBV6-1
TGTGCCAGCAGCCTTGGACAGGGGGCCTTAAGGGACAATGAGCAGTTCTTC | CASSLGQGALRDNEQFF | TRBJ2-1 | TRBD1 | - | TRBV9
TGTGCCAGCAGCTTTGAGACAGTAGCTAGCACAGATACGCAGTATTTT | CASSFETVASTDTQYF | TRBJ2-3 | - | - | TRBV11-3
TGTGCCAGCTCCGGAGGCACAGGGACGACTTTGAGAGAGACCCAGTACTTC | CASSGGTGTTLRETQYF | TRBJ2-5 | - | once | TRBV7-2
TGTGCCACCAGCCTAGACAGGGGTAAGACCCAGTACTTC | CATSLDRGKTQYF | TRBJ2-5 | TRBD1 | - | TRBV15
TGTGCCAGCAGTTCGGGACAGGGAATCGGGGAGCTGTTTTTT | CASSSGQGIGELFF | TRBJ2-2 | TRBD1 | - | TRBV27
TGTGCCAGCTCACCAAAGCCGGACACTGAAGCTTTCTTT | CASSPKPDTEAFF | TRBJ1-1 | - | - | TRBV18
TGTGCCGCCAGGACAGGGAGTAATTCACCCCTCCACTTT | CAARTGSNSPLHF | TRBJ1-6 | TRBD1 | - | TRBV2
TGCGCCAGCAGCTTGGTGACAGGGACCGAGCAGTACTTC | CASSLVTGTEQYF | TRBJ2-7 | TRBD1 | - | TRBV5-1
TGTGCCAGCAGCCAAGACCCCAGGGTGTATCAGCCCCAGCATTTT | CASSQDPRVYQPQHF | TRBJ1-5 | - | - | TRBV3-1/TRBV3-2
TGTGCCAGCAGCTTAGGTGGGCCGGCAAATTCACCCCTCCACTTT | CASSLGGPANSPLHF | TRBJ1-6 | - | - | TRBV7-2
TGTGCCAGCAGCTTTGCTAGCGCATACAATGAGCAGTTCTTC | CASSFASAYNEQFF | TRBJ2-1 | - | - | TRBV5-4
TGTGCCAGTACTGGAACCTGGGCCGGGGGCTATGGCTACACCTTC | CASTGTWAGGYGYTF | TRBJ1-2 | - | - | TRBV19
TGTGCCAGCAGCTTAACTAGCGGGGGGGTGGACACAGATACGCAGTATTTT | CASSLTSGGVDTDTQYF | TRBJ2-3 | TRBD2 | - | TRBV11-3
TGTGCCAGCAGTTACCACCGGACAGCCTACGAGCAGTACTTC | CASSYHRTAYEQYF | TRBJ2-7 | - | - | TRBV6-5
TGTGCCAGCAGCCAGGCCGGGACTAGCGGGGGGCGGGACTTGAACACCGGGGAGCTGTTTTTT | CASSQAGTSGGRDLNTGELFF | TRBJ2-2 | TRBD2 | once | TRBV3-1/TRBV3-2
TGTGCCAGTAGGGTACAGGGGACGTACGCCACAGATACGCAGTATTTT | CASRVQGTYATDTQYF | TRBJ2-3 | TRBD1 | - | TRBV19
TGTGCCAGCAGCCAGGACAGGGGGTATGGCTACACCTTC | CASSQDRGYGYTF | TRBJ1-2 | TRBD1 | - | TRBV7-8
TGTGCCAGCAGTTTCCAGCGGGGGGGCACAGATACGCAGTATTTT | CASSFQRGGTDTQYF | TRBJ2-3 | TRBD2 | - | TRBV28
TGTGCCAGCAGCTTAGCGCCGGGCGGGAGGGTGAGGGAAGAGACCCAGTACTTC | CASSLAPGGRVREETQYF | TRBJ2-5 | TRBD2 | - | TRBV7-2
TGTGCCACCAGCGCATACCCCGGACAGATACCCTCCTACGAGCAGTACTTC | CATSAYPGQIPSYEQYF | TRBJ2-7 | - | - | TRBV24-1
TGTGCCAGCAGTTCGCTCGGAACGGGGGACACCGGGGAGCTGTTTTTT | CASSSLGTGDTGELFF | TRBJ2-2 | - | - | TRBV6-2/TRBV6-3
TGCGCCAGCAGCTTGGTGTCGGGAGCTGGAAACACCATATATTTT | CASSLVSGAGNTIYF | TRBJ1-3 | - | - | TRBV5-1
TGTGCCAGCAGCGCCGAGGGAGGCACAGATACGCAGTATTTT | CASSAEGGTDTQYF | TRBJ2-3 | - | - | TRBV9
TGTGCCAGCAGCTTAGACAGGGTGCGTTCACCCCTCCACTTT | CASSLDRVRSPLHF | TRBJ1-6 | - | - | TRBV7-9
TGTGCCAGTAGTATGGGACAGGTCGTGGGTCAGCCCCAGCATTTT | CASSMGQVVGQPQHF | TRBJ1-5 | TRBD1 | once | TRBV19
TGCGCCAGCAGCTTGGGTGCGATCTCTGGAAACACCATATATTTT | CASSLGAISGNTIYF | TRBJ1-3 | - | - | TRBV5-1
TGTGCCACCAGCCCTCGGACCGGGACAACCGGGGAGCTGTTTTTT | CATSPRTGTTGELFF | TRBJ2-2 | - | - | TRBV15
TGTGCCAGCAGCTCTGAGCTGGCGGGAGGAGGAAATGAGCAGTTCTTC | CASSSELAGGGNEQFF | TRBJ2-1 | TRBD2 | once | TRBV7-6